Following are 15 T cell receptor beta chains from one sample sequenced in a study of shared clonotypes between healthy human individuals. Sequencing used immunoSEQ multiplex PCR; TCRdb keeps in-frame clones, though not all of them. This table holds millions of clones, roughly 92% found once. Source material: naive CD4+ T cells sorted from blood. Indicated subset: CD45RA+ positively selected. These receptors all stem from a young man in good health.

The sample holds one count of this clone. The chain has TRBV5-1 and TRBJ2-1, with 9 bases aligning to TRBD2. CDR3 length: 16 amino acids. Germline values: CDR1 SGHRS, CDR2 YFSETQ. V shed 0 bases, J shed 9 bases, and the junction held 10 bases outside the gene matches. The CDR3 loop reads CASSLEGGGATSEQFF. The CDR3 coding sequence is TGCGCCAGCAGCTTGGAAGGCGGGGGGGCCACGAGTGAGCAGTTCTTC.

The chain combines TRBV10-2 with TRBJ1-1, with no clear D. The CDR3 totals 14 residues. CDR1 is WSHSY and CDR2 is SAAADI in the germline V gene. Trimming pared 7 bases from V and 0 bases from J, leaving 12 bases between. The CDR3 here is CASKPDILNTEAFF. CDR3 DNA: TGCGCCAGCAAACCAGACATCCTGAACACTGAAGCTTTCTTT.

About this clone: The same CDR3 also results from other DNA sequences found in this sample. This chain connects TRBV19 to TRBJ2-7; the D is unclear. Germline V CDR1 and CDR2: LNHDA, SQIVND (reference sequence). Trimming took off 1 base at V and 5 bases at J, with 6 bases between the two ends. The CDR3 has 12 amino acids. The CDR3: CASSIVGNEQYF. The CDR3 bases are TGTGCCAGTAGTATAGTGGGCAACGAGCAGTACTTC.

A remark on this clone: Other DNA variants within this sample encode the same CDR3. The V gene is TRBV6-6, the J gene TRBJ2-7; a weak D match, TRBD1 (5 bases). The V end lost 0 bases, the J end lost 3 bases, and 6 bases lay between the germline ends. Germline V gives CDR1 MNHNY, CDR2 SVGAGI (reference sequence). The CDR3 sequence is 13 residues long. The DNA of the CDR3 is TGTGCCAGCAGTTACTCTGACAGCTACGAGCAGTACTTC. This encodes CASSYSDSYEQYF.

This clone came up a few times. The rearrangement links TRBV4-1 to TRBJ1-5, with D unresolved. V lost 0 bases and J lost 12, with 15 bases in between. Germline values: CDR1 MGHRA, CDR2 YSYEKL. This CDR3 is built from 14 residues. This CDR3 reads CASSQDPRREVQHF. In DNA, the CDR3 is TGCGCCAGCAGCCAAGATCCTAGGAGGGAGGTCCAGCATTTT.

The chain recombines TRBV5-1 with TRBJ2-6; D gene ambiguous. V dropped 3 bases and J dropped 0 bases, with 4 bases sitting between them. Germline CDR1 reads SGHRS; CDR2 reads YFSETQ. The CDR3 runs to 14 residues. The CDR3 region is CASSYDSGANVLTF. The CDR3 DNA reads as TGCGCCAGCAGCTACGACTCTGGGGCCAACGTCCTGACTTTC. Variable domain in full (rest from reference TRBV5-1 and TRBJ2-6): KAGVTQTPRYLIKTRGQQVTLSCSPISGHRSVSWYQQTPGQGLQFLFEYFSETQRNKGNFPGRFSGRQFSNSRSEMNVSTLELGDSALYLCASSYDSGANVLTFGAGSRLTVL.

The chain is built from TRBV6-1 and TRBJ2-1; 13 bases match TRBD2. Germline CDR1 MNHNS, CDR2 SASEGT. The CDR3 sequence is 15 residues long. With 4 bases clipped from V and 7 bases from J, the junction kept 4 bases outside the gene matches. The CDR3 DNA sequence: TGTGCCAGCAGTGCCGGGACTAGCGGGATAAATGAGCAGTTCTTC. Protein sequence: CASSAGTSGINEQFF.

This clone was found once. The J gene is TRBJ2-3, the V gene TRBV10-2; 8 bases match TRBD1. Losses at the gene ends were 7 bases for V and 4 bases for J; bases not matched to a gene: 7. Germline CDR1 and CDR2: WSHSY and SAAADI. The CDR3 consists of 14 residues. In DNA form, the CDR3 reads TGCGCCAGCAACACAGGGGGAAAGGCAGATACGCAGTATTTT. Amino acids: CASNTGGKADTQYF.

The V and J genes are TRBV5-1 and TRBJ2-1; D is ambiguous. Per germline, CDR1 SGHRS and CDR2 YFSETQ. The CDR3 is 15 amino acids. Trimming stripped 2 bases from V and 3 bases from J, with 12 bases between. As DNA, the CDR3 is TGCGCCAGCAGCTTTGTGCAGTCAGGCTACAATGAGCAGTTCTTC. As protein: CASSFVQSGYNEQFF.

CDR3 region: CASSQDSASFITGNTIYF. In nucleotides, the CDR3 is TGCGCCAGCAGCCAAGATAGCGCCTCCTTCATCACTGGAAACACCATATATTTT. The chain couples TRBV4-1 to TRBJ1-3, with unresolved D. Per the germline V gene, CDR1 is MGHRA and CDR2 is YSYEKL. V was shortened by 0 bases and J by 2 bases, with 17 bases between the two germline ends. The CDR3 loop spans 18 amino acids.

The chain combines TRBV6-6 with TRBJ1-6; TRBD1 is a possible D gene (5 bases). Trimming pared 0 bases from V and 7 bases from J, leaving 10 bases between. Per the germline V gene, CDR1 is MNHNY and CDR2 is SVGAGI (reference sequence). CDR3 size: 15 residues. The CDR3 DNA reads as TGTGCCAGCAGTTACTCTCAGGGTTACAATTCACCCCTCCACTTT. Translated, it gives CASSYSQGYNSPLHF.

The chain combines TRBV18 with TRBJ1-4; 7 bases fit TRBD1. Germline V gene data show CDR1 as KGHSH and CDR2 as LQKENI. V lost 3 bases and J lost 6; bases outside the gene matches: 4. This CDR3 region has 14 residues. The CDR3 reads CASSPLGTDEKLFF. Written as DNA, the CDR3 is TGTGCCAGCTCACCGCTAGGGACAGATGAAAAACTGTTTTTT.

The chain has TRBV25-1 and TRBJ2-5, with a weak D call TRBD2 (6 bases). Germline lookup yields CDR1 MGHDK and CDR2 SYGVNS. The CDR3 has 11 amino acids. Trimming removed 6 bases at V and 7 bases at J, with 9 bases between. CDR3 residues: CASSPGGTQYF. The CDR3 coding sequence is TGTGCCAGCAGCCCCGGGGGGACCCAGTACTTC. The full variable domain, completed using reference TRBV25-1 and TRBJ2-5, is EADIYQTPRYLVIGTGKKITLECSQTMGHDKMYWYQQDPGMELHLIHYSYGVNSTEKGDLSSESTVSRIRTEHFPLTLESARPSHTSQYLCASSPGGTQYFGPGTRLLVL.

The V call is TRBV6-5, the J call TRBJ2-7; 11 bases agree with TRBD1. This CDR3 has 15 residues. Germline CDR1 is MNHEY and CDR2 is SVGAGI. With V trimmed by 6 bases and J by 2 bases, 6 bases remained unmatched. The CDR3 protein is CASSRPGQGAYEQYF. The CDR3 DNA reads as TGTGCCAGCAGCCGACCGGGACAGGGGGCCTACGAGCAGTACTTC.

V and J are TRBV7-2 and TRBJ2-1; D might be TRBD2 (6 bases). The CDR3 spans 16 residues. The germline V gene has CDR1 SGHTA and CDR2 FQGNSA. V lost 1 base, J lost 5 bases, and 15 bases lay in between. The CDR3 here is CASSLVRAGYHNEQFF. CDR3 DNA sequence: TGTGCCAGCAGCTTAGTTCGAGCGGGCTACCACAATGAGCAGTTCTTC.